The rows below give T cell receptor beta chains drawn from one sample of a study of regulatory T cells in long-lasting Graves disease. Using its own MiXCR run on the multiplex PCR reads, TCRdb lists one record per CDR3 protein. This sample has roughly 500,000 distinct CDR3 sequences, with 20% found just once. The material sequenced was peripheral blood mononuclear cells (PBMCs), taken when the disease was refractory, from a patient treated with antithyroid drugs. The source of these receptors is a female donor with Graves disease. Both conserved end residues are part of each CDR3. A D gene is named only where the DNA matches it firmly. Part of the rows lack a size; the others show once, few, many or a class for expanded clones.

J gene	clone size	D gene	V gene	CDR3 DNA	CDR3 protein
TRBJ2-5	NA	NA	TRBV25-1	TGTGCCAGCAGTGAAGATCCGCGTTTGGGCGAGACCCAGTACTTC	CASSEDPRLGETQYF
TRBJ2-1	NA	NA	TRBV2	TGTGCCAGCAGTGAAGCGCGGTCAGGTGCCAATGAGCAGTTCTTC	CASSEARSGANEQFF
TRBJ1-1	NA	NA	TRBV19	TGTGCCAGTAGTATAGAGGCGGGTAACACTGAAGCTTTCTTT	CASSIEAGNTEAFF
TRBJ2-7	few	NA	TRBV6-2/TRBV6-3	TGTGCCAGCAGTGCAAGTTCGGGACCGACCTACGAGCAGTACTTC	CASSASSGPTYEQYF
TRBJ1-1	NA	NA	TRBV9	TGTGCCAGCAGCGAGGTGGCTGTGGGGTTGAACACTGAAGCTTTCTTT	CASSEVAVGLNTEAFF
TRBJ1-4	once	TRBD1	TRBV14	TGTGCCAGCAGCCTCACCGATCAGTCGCCCGGGACAGGGCCCAATTCCTATTGTGAAAAACTGTTTTTT	CASSLTDQSPGTGPNSYCEKLFF
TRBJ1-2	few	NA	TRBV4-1	TGCGCCAGCAGCCAGCGGTCGACAGTCGAGGATGGCTACACCTTC	CASSQRSTVEDGYTF
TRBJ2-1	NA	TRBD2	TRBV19	TGTGCCAGTAAACGAGTAGGGCCGGGGGGACTAGCGGGAGGTGGAGAGCAGTTCTTC	CASKRVGPGGLAGGGEQFF
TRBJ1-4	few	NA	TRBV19	TGTGCCAGTACATCGACAACACGAGGTGAAAAACTGTTTTTT	CASTSTTRGEKLFF
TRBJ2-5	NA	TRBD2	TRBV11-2	TGTGCCAGCAGCTCTGGACTAGCGGGAGGGCCGGAGACCCAGTACTTC	CASSSGLAGGPETQYF
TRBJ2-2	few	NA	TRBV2	TGTGCCAGCAGCGTGCTACCCGGAGGGCTGGCTTGGACCGGGGAGCTGTTTTTT	CASSVLPGGLAWTGELFF
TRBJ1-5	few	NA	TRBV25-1	TGTGCCAGCAGTGATGCGAATCAGCCCCAGCATTTT	CASSDANQPQHF
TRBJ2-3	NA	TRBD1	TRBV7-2	TGTGCCAGCAGCTTAGAAGGACAGGACACAGATACGCAGTATTTT	CASSLEGQDTDTQYF
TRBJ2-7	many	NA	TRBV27	TGTGCCAGCAGTCCCCCCCCGGTGAGAGGAAGGAACGAGCAGTACTTC	CASSPPPVRGRNEQYF